The 14 T cell receptor beta chains below were found in one sample sequenced in a study of synovial regulatory T cells in juvenile arthritis. TCRdb's copy holds only in-frame clones and misses some; the assay was immunoSEQ multiplex PCR. The table for this sample gives 7,500 to 10,000 clones. Input material: Treg cells from blood. Subset meaning: remaining (HLA-DR-negative) circulating blood Treg cells. The receptors were sampled from a donor aged 2 to 35 with juvenile idiopathic arthritis.

The rearrangement joins TRBV10-3 to TRBJ2-2. Germline V gene lookup returns CDR1 ENHRY and CDR2 SYGVKD. The CDR3 consists of 13 residues. DNA is not on record. CDR3 sequence reads: CAIREGPTGELFF.

This rearrangement joins TRBV5-1 to TRBJ2-7; checking the TCRdb D call of TRBD1 is not possible without DNA. Germline CDR1 and CDR2: SGHRS and YFSETQ. The CDR3 extends over 14 amino acids. No DNA accompanies this entry. The CDR3 loop is CASSPSTSFYEQYF.

This chain links TRBV11-2 with TRBJ1-1; the D call of TRBD1 rests on TCRdb alone, since no DNA is present to check it. The CDR3 contains 14 residues. This entry has no DNA. Germline lookup yields CDR1 SGHAT and CDR2 FQNNGV. The CDR3 here is CASSLAGRAARAFF.

J is TRBJ1-1 and V is TRBV5-1; TCRdb proposes TRBD1, but this gene call is untestable without DNA. CDR3 length equals 14 residues. No DNA has been recorded. Germline values: CDR1 SGHRS, CDR2 YFSETQ. The CDR3 reads CASSKDRGQPEAFF.

V and J are TRBV11-2 and TRBJ2-3. Germline lookup yields CDR1 SGHAT and CDR2 FQNNGV. The CDR3 consists of 13 residues. No nucleotide data were recorded. The CDR3 sequence: CASRSPTTDTQYF.

The genes are TRBV28 and TRBJ2-6; without DNA, the TCRdb call of TRBD2 cannot be checked. CDR3 length equals 15 residues. The record lacks a DNA sequence. Germline V gene data show CDR1 as MDHEN and CDR2 as SYDVKM. CDR3 residues: CASSFGGSGANVLTF.

The chain links TRBV28 to TRBJ1-5. Germline CDR1 reads MDHEN; CDR2 reads SYDVKM. CDR3 length: 14 amino acids. The protein alone is recorded here. CDR3 in amino acids: CASSLSGFNQPQHF. The full variable domain, completed using reference TRBV28 and TRBJ1-5, is DVKVTQSSRYLVKRTGEKVFLECVQDMDHENMFWYRQDPGLGLRLIYFSYDVKMKEKGDIPEGYSVSREKKERFSLILESASTNQTSMYLCASSLSGFNQPQHFGDGTRLSIL.

CDR3: CASSADRTGGYEKLFF. The rearrangement links TRBV6-1 to TRBJ1-4; TCRdb picks TRBD1, but there is no DNA to check that call. The CDR3 length is 16 residues. DNA was not recorded. The V gene's germline CDR1 is MNHNS and CDR2 SASEGT.

V and J are TRBV4-2 and TRBJ2-1; the TCRdb call, TRBD2, lacks DNA for checking. The length of the CDR3 is 15 residues. No DNA sequence was recorded. Germline CDR1 and CDR2: LGHNA and YNFKEQ. The CDR3 sequence is CASSQGLAGGNEQFF.

J is TRBJ2-7 and V is TRBV6-1. Germline CDR1 reads MNHNS; CDR2 reads SASEGT. The length of the CDR3 is 13 residues. Only the protein is available. The CDR3 reads CASRGITTYEQYF.

The chain is built from TRBV28 and TRBJ2-1; TCRdb's D call, TRBD2, is unchecked because there is no DNA. This CDR3 has 17 amino acids. There is no recorded DNA. The germline CDR1 and CDR2 sequences are MDHEN and SYDVKM. This chain's CDR3 is CASSLWTSGSSYNEQFF.

The chain couples TRBV10-3 to TRBJ2-2; TCRdb lists TRBD1, though no DNA is available to test this call. This CDR3 has 15 residues. There is no recorded DNA. Germline loops: CDR1 ENHRY, CDR2 SYGVKD. CDR3 in amino acids: CAISVNRGNTGELFF.

J is TRBJ1-4 and V is TRBV9; the TRBD1 assignment by TCRdb is unverifiable without DNA. Germline CDR1 SGDLS, CDR2 YYNGEE. The CDR3 spans 16 residues. No DNA appears here. CDR3 region: CASSVDPWTGWEKLFF.

J is TRBJ2-1 and V is TRBV2; TCRdb designates TRBD2, a call that cannot be tested without DNA. The CDR3 covers 13 residues. The entry carries no DNA sequence. Germline values: CDR1 SNHLY, CDR2 FYNNEI. CDR3 loop: CASRRAGINEQFF.